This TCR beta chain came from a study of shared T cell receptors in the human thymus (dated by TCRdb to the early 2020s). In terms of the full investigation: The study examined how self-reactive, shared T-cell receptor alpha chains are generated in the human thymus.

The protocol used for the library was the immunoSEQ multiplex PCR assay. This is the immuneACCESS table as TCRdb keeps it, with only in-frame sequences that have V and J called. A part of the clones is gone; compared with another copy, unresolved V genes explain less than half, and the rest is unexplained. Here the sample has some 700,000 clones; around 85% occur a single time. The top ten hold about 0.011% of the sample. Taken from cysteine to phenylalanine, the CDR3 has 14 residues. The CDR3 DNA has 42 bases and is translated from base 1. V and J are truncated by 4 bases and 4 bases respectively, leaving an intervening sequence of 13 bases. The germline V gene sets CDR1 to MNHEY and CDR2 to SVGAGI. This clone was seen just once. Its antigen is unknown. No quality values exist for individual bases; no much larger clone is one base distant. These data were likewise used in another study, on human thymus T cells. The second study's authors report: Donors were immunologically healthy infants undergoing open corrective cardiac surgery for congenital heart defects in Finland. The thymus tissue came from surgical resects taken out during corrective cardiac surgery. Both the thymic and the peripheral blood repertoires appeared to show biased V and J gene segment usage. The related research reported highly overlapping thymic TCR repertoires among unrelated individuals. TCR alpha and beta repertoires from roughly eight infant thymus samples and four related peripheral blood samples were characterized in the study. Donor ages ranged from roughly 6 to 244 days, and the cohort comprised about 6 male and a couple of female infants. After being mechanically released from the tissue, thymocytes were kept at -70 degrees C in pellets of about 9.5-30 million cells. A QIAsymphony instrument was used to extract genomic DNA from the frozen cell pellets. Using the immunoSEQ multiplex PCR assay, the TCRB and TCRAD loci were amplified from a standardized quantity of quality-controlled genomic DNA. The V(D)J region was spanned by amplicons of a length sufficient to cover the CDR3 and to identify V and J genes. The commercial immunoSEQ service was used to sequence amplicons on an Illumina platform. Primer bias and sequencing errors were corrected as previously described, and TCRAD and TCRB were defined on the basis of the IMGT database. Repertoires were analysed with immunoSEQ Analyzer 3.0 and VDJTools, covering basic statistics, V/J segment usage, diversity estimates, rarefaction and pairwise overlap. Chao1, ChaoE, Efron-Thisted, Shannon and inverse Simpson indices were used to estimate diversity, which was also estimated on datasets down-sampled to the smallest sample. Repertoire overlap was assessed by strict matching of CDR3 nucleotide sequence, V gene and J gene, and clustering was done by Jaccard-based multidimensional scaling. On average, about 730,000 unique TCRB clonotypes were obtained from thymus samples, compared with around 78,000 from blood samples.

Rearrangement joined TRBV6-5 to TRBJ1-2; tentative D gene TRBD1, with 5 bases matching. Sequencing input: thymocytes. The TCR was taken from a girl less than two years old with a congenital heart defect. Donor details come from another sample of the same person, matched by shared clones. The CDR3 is CASSSRALPYGYTF. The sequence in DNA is TGTGCCAGCAGTTCCAGGGCCCTCCCCTATGGCTACACCTTC.